These 6 T cell receptor beta chains originate from one sample sequenced in a study of shared clonotypes between healthy human individuals. Terminally differentiated effector memory CD45RA+ cells were left out of the naive CD8 fraction, which was CD45RO-negative and positively selected for CCR7. Only in-frame clones appear in the TCRdb table, and some are missing; sequencing was by immunoSEQ multiplex PCR. The sample holds about 680,000 clones; approximately 90% are singletons and the top ten take 24%. The sequenced sample consisted of naive CD8+ T cells sorted from blood. The receptor source for this set is a man aged 25 to 40 in good health.

This chain uses TRBV6-6 with TRBJ1-5, with D possibly being TRBD1 (6 bases). In germline, CDR1 is MNHNY, CDR2 SVGAGI (reference sequence). This CDR3 region has 15 residues. The V end lost 0 bases, the J end lost 9 bases, and 15 bases lay between the germline ends. CDR3 nucleotides: TGTGCCAGCAGTTACTCTTCAACAGGGTTTCTGCCCCAGCATTTT. Translation gives CASSYSSTGFLPQHF.

The chain couples TRBV29-1 to TRBJ2-5; 8 bases fit TRBD2. Germline trimming cut 2 bases from V and 4 bases from J; bases unmatched to any gene: 6. The CDR3 loop spans 14 amino acids. CDR1 and CDR2 (germline): SQVTM, ANQGSEA. The CDR3 spells CSVEIAGLGETQYF. In DNA, the CDR3 is TGCAGCGTTGAAATAGCGGGACTGGGAGAGACCCAGTACTTC. Drawing the rest from reference TRBV29-1 and TRBJ2-5, the complete variable domain is SAVISQKPSRDICQRGTSLTIQCQVDSQVTMMFWYRQQPGQSLTLIATANQGSEATYESGFVIDKFPISRPNLTFSTLTVSNMSPEDSSIYLCSVEIAGLGETQYFGPGTRLLVL.

The chain is built from TRBV9 and TRBJ2-3; 7 bases fit TRBD1. Germline lookup yields CDR1 SGDLS and CDR2 YYNGEE. With 3 bases clipped from V and 1 base from J, the junction kept 8 bases outside the gene matches. The CDR3 is 16 residues long. In nucleotides, the CDR3 is TGTGCCAGCAGCGCCCCCCAAGGGACAGGCACAGATACGCAGTATTTT. This sequence encodes CASSAPQGTGTDTQYF.

The rearrangement uses TRBV27 and TRBJ2-7; no reliable D call. CDR1 and CDR2 (germline): MNHEY, SMNVEV (reference sequence). The CDR3 is made up of 15 amino acids. V was clipped by 5 bases and J by 2 bases, with 16 bases between them. CDR3 protein: CASSPNGDITYEQYF. CDR3 DNA sequence: TGTGCCAGCAGTCCCAACGGAGACATAACCTACGAGCAGTACTTC.

The chain's CDR3 is CASSESRGQGPSSYEQYF. The CDR3 DNA reads TGTGCCAGCAGCGAGAGCCGAGGACAGGGGCCCAGCTCCTACGAGCAGTACTTC. V is TRBV7-9 and J is TRBJ2-7, with 9 bases that match TRBD1. Germline V lookup: CDR1 SEHNR, CDR2 FQNEAQ (reference sequence). V lost 5 bases to trimming and J lost 0 bases; unmatched junction nucleotides: 14. The CDR3 runs 18 residues.

V usage is TRBV10-3 and J usage is TRBJ2-7; TRBD2 matches 10 bases. This CDR3 is 16 amino acids long. Germline V gene lookup returns CDR1 ENHRY and CDR2 SYGVKD. The V segment lost 3 bases and the J segment 0 bases; nucleotides outside the gene matches: 5. This CDR3 reads CAISDRSSGSSYEQYF. The CDR3 nucleotides are TGTGCCATCAGTGATAGGTCTAGCGGGAGCTCCTACGAGCAGTACTTC.